The 20 T cell receptor beta chains below come from one sample, sequenced in a study of blood T cell repertoires in COVID-19. TCRdb keeps only in-frame clones here, not all; method: immunoSEQ multiplex PCR. The sample has just over 95,000 clones; around 81% are singletons. Sample: peripheral blood. These receptors were collected from a man between 60 and 70 years old with acute or convalescent COVID-19.

The J gene is TRBJ1-6, the V gene TRBV5-6; no reliable D call. Trimming left V 3 bases short and J 6 bases short, with 13 bases between. Germline lookup yields CDR1 SGHDT and CDR2 YYEEEE. The CDR3 contains 15 residues. CDR3 sequence: CASSSLVLPNSPLHF. CDR3 in DNA: TGTGCCAGCAGCTCGCTAGTGTTGCCTAATTCACCCCTCCACTTT.

The rearrangement joins TRBV12-5 to TRBJ2-3, with D perhaps matching TRBD2 (5 bases). V was clipped by 0 bases and J by 1 base, with 14 bases between them. CDR1 is LGHNT, CDR2 FRNRAP, per germline. CDR3 length: 17 amino acids. The CDR3: CASGLVTWSSGTDTQYF. The DNA of the CDR3 is TGTGCTAGTGGTTTGGTAACATGGAGTAGCGGCACAGATACGCAGTATTTT.

This clone was picked up a small number of times. V and J are TRBV21-1 and TRBJ2-7; TRBD1, the table's D call, was not compared with the DNA. TRBV21-1 is recorded as a pseudogene. This CDR3 is built from 19 residues. The CDR3 DNA sequence: TGTGCCAGCAGCAAAGCGTGGGGTGACAGGATTGAGGGAACCTACGAGCAGTACGTC. It specifies CASSKAWGDRIEGTYEQYV.

This chain connects TRBV3-1 (or the pseudogene TRBV3-2) to TRBJ1-1; TRBD1 might be the D (6 bases). Per the germline V gene, CDR1 is LGHDT and CDR2 is YNNKEL (reference sequence). The CDR3 sequence is 14 residues long. V was trimmed by 5 bases and J by 1 base, leaving 11 bases between them. Here the CDR3 DNA reads TGTGCCAGCAGCTTCCGGGACAAGAACACTGAAGCTTTCTTT. Translation gives CASSFRDKNTEAFF.

The rearrangement links TRBV5-1 to TRBJ1-4, with D perhaps TRBD1 (6 bases). The CDR3 is made up of 13 amino acids. Per the germline V gene, CDR1 is SGHRS and CDR2 is YFSETQ. V lost 2 bases and J 10 bases, leaving 12 bases between the germline ends. The CDR3 loop is CASSFGQSGKLFF. CDR3 coding DNA: TGCGCCAGCAGCTTCGGACAGTCAGGAAAACTGTTTTTT.

This rearrangement joins TRBV2 to TRBJ2-5, with 8 bases that match TRBD1. The V segment lost 4 bases and the J segment 5 bases; nucleotides outside the gene matches: 9. CDR3 length equals 15 residues. Germline CDR1 is SNHLY and CDR2 is FYNNEI. CDR3 DNA sequence: TGTGCCAGCAGTGCCAGGGGGCTCCCCACGGAGACCCAGTACTTC. It yields the protein CASSARGLPTETQYF.

This clone is medium-sized (0.01 to 0.1%). The chain links TRBV7-9 to TRBJ2-6, with 8 positions matching TRBD2. This CDR3 contains 18 residues. Germline CDR1 reads SEHNR; CDR2 reads FQNEAQ (reference sequence). Trimming at V came to 5 bases and at J to 0 bases, leaving 9 bases not matched to a gene. This chain's CDR3 is CASSPVASGSSGANVLTF. The CDR3 DNA reads TGTGCCAGCAGCCCGGTGGCCAGCGGGAGCTCTGGGGCCAACGTCCTGACTTTC. Looking up the rest from reference TRBV7-9 and TRBJ2-6 gives the full variable domain: DTGVSQNPRHKITKRGQNVTFRCDPISEHNRLYWYRQTLGQGPEFLTYFQNEAQLEKSRLLSDRFSAERPKGSFSTLEIQRTEQGDSAMYLCASSPVASGSSGANVLTFGAGSRLTVL.

The chain couples TRBV3-1 (or the pseudogene TRBV3-2) to TRBJ2-5, with no clear D. The CDR3 contains 12 residues. The germline gives CDR1 LGHDT, CDR2 YNNKEL (reference sequence). Trimming took 1 base from V and 5 from J, leaving 5 bases between them. In DNA form, the CDR3 reads TGTGCCAGCAGCCAAGTTATCGAGACCCAGTACTTC. Residues: CASSQVIETQYF.

This clone was recorded only once. This chain joins TRBV13 and TRBJ2-1, with 11 bases that match TRBD2. Losses at the gene ends were 5 bases for V and 8 bases for J; bases not matched to a gene: 14. CDR1 PRHDT and CDR2 FYEKMQ come from the germline V gene (reference sequence). CDR3 length: 17 amino acids. The CDR3 DNA follows: TGTGCCAGCAGCCCTGGGACTAGCGGAACTGCCGGGGATGAGCAGTTCTTC. Protein sequence: CASSPGTSGTAGDEQFF.

J is TRBJ1-1 and V is TRBV27, with TRBD1 matching 7 bases. The CDR3 consists of 13 residues. V shed 5 bases, J shed 11 bases, and the junction held 11 bases outside the gene matches. The germline CDR1 and CDR2 sequences are MNHEY and SMNVEV (reference sequence). The CDR3 loop reads CASSPTGSGIAFF. DNA for the CDR3: TGTGCCAGCAGTCCGACAGGGTCTGGGATCGCTTTCTTT.

This clone was seen once. The rearrangement uses TRBV11-2 and TRBJ1-5, with a possible D match to TRBD1 (5 bases). The CDR3 runs 12 residues. The germline V gene has CDR1 SGHAT and CDR2 FQNNGV. Trimming stripped 0 bases from V and 9 bases from J, with 6 bases between. The CDR3 loop reads CASSLDRGPQHF. The DNA of the CDR3 is TGTGCCAGCAGCTTAGATAGGGGGCCCCAGCATTTT.

The chain joins TRBV30 to TRBJ1-5, with unresolved D. V lost 2 bases and J 4 bases, leaving 12 bases between the germline ends. The CDR3 runs 14 residues. Germline V lookup: CDR1 GTSNPN, CDR2 SVGIG (reference sequence). Written as DNA, the CDR3 is TGTGCCTGGAGTTCCCGCGGCTGGAATCAGCCCCAGCATTTT. It yields the protein CAWSSRGWNQPQHF. Full variable domain (remainder filled in from reference TRBV30 and TRBJ1-5): SQTIHQWPATLVQPVGSPLSLECTVEGTSNPNLYWYRQAAGRGLQLLFYSVGIGQISSEVPQNLSASRPQDRQFILSSKKLLLSDSGFYLCAWSSRGWNQPQHFGDGTRLSIL.

In its sample, this clone was seen once. The J gene is TRBJ2-1, the V gene TRBV18, with TRBD2 matching 10 bases. The CDR3 spans 15 residues. The germline V gene has CDR1 KGHSH and CDR2 LQKENI. V trimming: 3 bases; J trimming: 5 bases; junction bases outside the gene matches: 4. CDR3 in DNA: TGTGCCAGCTCACCTGCGCTAGCGGGAGACAATGAGCAGTTCTTC. Protein: CASSPALAGDNEQFF.

The DNA for the CDR3 is TGTGCCAGCAGCGACGACAGGGGGCCCACTGAAGCTTTCTTT. Encoded protein: CASSDDRGPTEAFF. The genes are TRBV13 and TRBJ1-1; TRBD1 aligns across 10 bases. Trimming at V came to 5 bases and at J to 4 bases, leaving 4 bases not matched to a gene. CDR1 and CDR2 from the germline V gene are PRHDT and FYEKMQ (reference sequence). The CDR3 is 14 amino acids.

The chain joins TRBV6-1 to TRBJ2-2; 10 positions agree with TRBD1. Germline values: CDR1 MNHNS, CDR2 SASEGT. The CDR3 extends over 15 amino acids. Germline trimming cut 0 bases from V and 6 bases from J; bases unmatched to any gene: 1. The CDR3 DNA sequence: TGTGCCAGCAGTGAAGCGGGGACAGGGGCCGGGGAGCTGTTTTTT. Its translation is CASSEAGTGAGELFF.

This clone appeared a few times. The rearrangement joins TRBV5-1 to TRBJ2-7; D not certain. Germline assignment: CDR1 SGHRS and CDR2 YFSETQ. There are 14 residues in the CDR3. Trimming stripped 0 bases from V and 3 bases from J, with 10 bases between. In DNA, the CDR3 is TGCGCCAGCAGCTTGGAAGGCAGGCTCTACGAGCAGTACTTC. Protein: CASSLEGRLYEQYF.

V gene TRBV9 combines with J gene TRBJ1-3, with TRBD1 matching 7 bases. The CDR3 spans 16 residues. With V trimmed by 0 bases and J by 0 bases, 3 bases remained unmatched. Looked up from germline, CDR1 is SGDLS and CDR2 is YYNGEE. The DNA of the CDR3 is TGTGCCAGCAGCGTAGCTTACAGGGGCTCTGGAAACACCATATATTTT. Encoded protein: CASSVAYRGSGNTIYF.

The chain recombines TRBV28 with TRBJ2-1; 8 bases are a match to TRBD2. After removal of 1 base from V and 0 bases from J, the junction contained 2 bases not matched to a gene. This CDR3 comprises 16 residues. The germline gives CDR1 MDHEN, CDR2 SYDVKM. The CDR3 sequence is CASSLYAGGSYNEQFF. In DNA form, the CDR3 reads TGTGCCAGCAGTTTATACGCGGGGGGCTCCTACAATGAGCAGTTCTTC.

V is TRBV12-5 and J is TRBJ2-3; D is unclear. V was clipped by 3 bases and J by 5 bases, with 3 bases between them. This CDR3 has 11 residues. Germline CDR1 and CDR2: LGHNT and FRNRAP. Here the CDR3 DNA reads TGTGCTAGTGGTTTCGGAGATACGCAGTATTTT. Amino acid sequence: CASGFGDTQYF.

The sample holds a few counts of this clone. The rearrangement joins TRBV5-5 to TRBJ2-5; 7 bases map to TRBD1. In germline, CDR1 is SGHKS, CDR2 YYEKEE (reference sequence). With V trimmed by 4 bases and J by 0 bases, 0 bases remained unmatched. CDR3 size: 13 residues. CDR3 sequence reads: CASSGTDQETQYF. The CDR3 coding sequence is TGTGCCAGCAGCGGGACAGACCAAGAGACCCAGTACTTC.